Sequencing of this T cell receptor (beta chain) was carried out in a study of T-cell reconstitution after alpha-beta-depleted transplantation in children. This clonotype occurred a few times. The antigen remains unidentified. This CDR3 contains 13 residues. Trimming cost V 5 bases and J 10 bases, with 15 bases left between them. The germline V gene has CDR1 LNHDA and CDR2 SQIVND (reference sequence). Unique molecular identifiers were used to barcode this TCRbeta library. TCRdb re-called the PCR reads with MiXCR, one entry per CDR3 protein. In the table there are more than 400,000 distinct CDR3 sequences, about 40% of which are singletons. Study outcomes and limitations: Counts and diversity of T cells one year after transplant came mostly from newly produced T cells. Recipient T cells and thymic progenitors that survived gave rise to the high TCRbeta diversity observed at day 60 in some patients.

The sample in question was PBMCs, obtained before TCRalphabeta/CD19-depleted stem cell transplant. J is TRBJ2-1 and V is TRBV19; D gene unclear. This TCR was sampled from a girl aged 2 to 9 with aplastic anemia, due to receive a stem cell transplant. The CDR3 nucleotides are TGTGCCAGTAGTGTCGACAACGTCCGCGAGCAGTTCTTC. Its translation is CASSVDNVREQFF.